Each of the 2 T cell receptor beta chains below was sequenced from the same sample in a study of CD8 T cells in Susac syndrome. Reverse transcription of roughly 0.45 to 1 ug RNA was carried out with random hexamers. TCRdb reanalysed the immunoSEQ multiplex PCR reads using MiXCR and keeps one entry per CDR3 protein. The repertoire holds around 80,000 distinct CDR3 sequences, roughly 96% seen once, with around 0.43% in the top ten. The source material was CD8+ T cells from PBMCs. These receptors all come from a human donor with Susac syndrome.

V and J are TRBV20-1 and TRBJ2-2; possibly TRBD1 for D (6 bases). Germline V gene data show CDR1 as DFQATT and CDR2 as SNEGSKA (reference sequence). The CDR3 is 13 residues long. V lost 6 bases and J lost 1, with 9 bases in between. The DNA of the CDR3 is TGCAGTGCAAGGACAGAGAACACCGGGGAGCTGTTTTTT. As protein: CSARTENTGELFF.

The chain couples TRBV29-1 to TRBJ2-3, with D hard to call. Germline CDR1 is SQVTM and CDR2 is ANQGSEA. The CDR3 totals 15 residues. Between the trimmed V and J ends, which lost 2 bases and 4 bases, there was a span of 16 bases. CDR3 sequence (DNA): TGCAGCGTTGAACCGAATCAGGAGCTCCCAGATACGCAGTATTTT. This sequence encodes CSVEPNQELPDTQYF.